These T cell receptor beta chains were read from a single sample in a study of blood T cell repertoires in COVID-19. Clones were read by immunoSEQ multiplex PCR, and TCRdb kept only the in-frame ones, dropping some. Here the sample spans some 87,000 clones, 85% being singletons. The sample taken for sequencing was peripheral blood. The receptors derive from a woman aged 70-85 years with active or convalescent COVID-19. Each CDR3 is given with its conserved first and last residue. Fields, in order: V gene, J gene, clone size, D gene, CDR3 DNA, CDR3 protein. A D gene is named only where the DNA matches it firmly. Expanded clones get a size class; other rows say once, few or many, or leave the size out.

V gene: TRBV6-6
J gene: TRBJ2-5
clone size: -
D gene: -
CDR3 DNA: TGTGCCAGCAGTTACGGGGGGGAGACCCAGTACTTC
CDR3 protein: CASSYGGETQYF

V gene: TRBV5-4
J gene: TRBJ2-7
clone size: -
D gene: -
CDR3 DNA: TGTGCCAGCAGCTTGGGGGCCGAACTGGCCTACGAGCAGTACTTC
CDR3 protein: CASSLGAELAYEQYF

V gene: TRBV7-9
J gene: TRBJ1-5
clone size: -
D gene: TRBD1
CDR3 DNA: TGTGCCAGCAGCACCACGACAGGGAGTAGCAATCAGCCCCAGCATTTT
CDR3 protein: CASSTTTGSSNQPQHF

V gene: TRBV7-9
J gene: TRBJ2-1
clone size: -
D gene: -
CDR3 DNA: TGTGCCAGCAGCTTTTCCGGGACTGCTAATAACTACAATGAGCAGTTCTTC
CDR3 protein: CASSFSGTANNYNEQFF

V gene: TRBV4-1
J gene: TRBJ1-2
clone size: -
D gene: TRBD1
CDR3 DNA: TGCGCCAGCAGCCAGCCCGGGACAGCAGACAATGGCTACACCTTC
CDR3 protein: CASSQPGTADNGYTF

V gene: TRBV6-5
J gene: TRBJ2-3
clone size: few
D gene: -
CDR3 DNA: TGTGCCAGCAGTTCCACCGGGGATTACAAGGGTGATACGCAGTATTTT
CDR3 protein: CASSSTGDYKGDTQYF

V gene: TRBV5-1
J gene: TRBJ2-3
clone size: -
D gene: TRBD2
CDR3 DNA: TGCGCCAGCAGCTTCCTATTAGCGGGGGCCTTCACAGATACGCAGTATTTT
CDR3 protein: CASSFLLAGAFTDTQYF

V gene: TRBV5-4
J gene: TRBJ1-2
clone size: few
D gene: -
CDR3 DNA: TGTGCCAGCAGCCGGGCCAATAGCGCTAACTATGGCTACACCTTC
CDR3 protein: CASSRANSANYGYTF

V gene: TRBV5-4
J gene: TRBJ2-1
clone size: -
D gene: -
CDR3 DNA: TGTGCCAGCAGCATCAGACAGGGGAGGGGGCTTGGGATCTACAATGAGCAGTTCTTC
CDR3 protein: CASSIRQGRGLGIYNEQFF

V gene: TRBV4-2
J gene: TRBJ2-5
clone size: -
D gene: -
CDR3 DNA: TGTGCCAGCAGCCAAGGTTTCATAGAGACCCAGTACTTC
CDR3 protein: CASSQGFIETQYF

V gene: TRBV2
J gene: TRBJ1-5
clone size: -
D gene: TRBD1
CDR3 DNA: TGTGCCAGCAGAGGACAGGGGGATCAGCCCCAGCATTTT
CDR3 protein: CASRGQGDQPQHF

V gene: TRBV6-5
J gene: TRBJ1-4
clone size: -
D gene: -
CDR3 DNA: TGTGCCAGCAGTTACAGCAGGGCATCTAATGAAAAACTGTTTTTT
CDR3 protein: CASSYSRASNEKLFF

V gene: TRBV5-4
J gene: TRBJ2-5
clone size: -
D gene: -
CDR3 DNA: TGTGCCAGCAGCCTCACTTCACTGGGGGCGGAGACCCAGTACTTC
CDR3 protein: CASSLTSLGAETQYF

V gene: TRBV10-3
J gene: TRBJ2-3
clone size: -
D gene: TRBD2
CDR3 DNA: TGTGCCATCACACGGGGGGGCGAGTATACGCAGTATTTT
CDR3 protein: CAITRGGEYTQYF

V gene: TRBV2
J gene: TRBJ1-6
clone size: -
D gene: -
CDR3 DNA: TGTGCCAGCACTCAGGACATTAATTCACCCCTCCACTTT
CDR3 protein: CASTQDINSPLHF

V gene: TRBV5-4
J gene: TRBJ2-1
clone size: -
D gene: TRBD1
CDR3 DNA: TGTGCCAGCAATCTAGGACAGGGGAATGAGCAGTTCTTC
CDR3 protein: CASNLGQGNEQFF

V gene: TRBV6-5
J gene: TRBJ1-5
clone size: -
D gene: -
CDR3 DNA: TGTGCCAGCAGGGGGACCGGGGGTGGTCAGCCCCAGCATTTT
CDR3 protein: CASRGTGGGQPQHF

V gene: TRBV6-6
J gene: TRBJ1-1
clone size: -
D gene: TRBD1
CDR3 DNA: TGTGCCAACCGACAGGGGATGAACACTGAAGCTTTCTTT
CDR3 protein: CANRQGMNTEAFF

V gene: TRBV18
J gene: TRBJ2-1
clone size: -
D gene: TRBD2
CDR3 DNA: TGTGCCAGCTCACCGGGACTAGCAACCTACAATGAGCAGTTCTTC
CDR3 protein: CASSPGLATYNEQFF

V gene: TRBV6-5
J gene: TRBJ2-7
clone size: -
D gene: -
CDR3 DNA: TGTGCCACCTCCCGGGGATACGAGCAGTACTTC
CDR3 protein: CATSRGYEQYF

V gene: TRBV9
J gene: TRBJ1-5
clone size: -
D gene: TRBD1
CDR3 DNA: TGTGCCAGCAGCGTCGGACAGGGGAGCAATCAGCCCCAGCATTTT
CDR3 protein: CASSVGQGSNQPQHF

V gene: TRBV6-2/TRBV6-3
J gene: TRBJ1-3
clone size: -
D gene: -
CDR3 DNA: TGTGCCAGCAGCCCCGGACAGATCACTGGAAACACCATATATTTT
CDR3 protein: CASSPGQITGNTIYF

V gene: TRBV4-2
J gene: TRBJ2-2
clone size: -
D gene: TRBD2
CDR3 DNA: TGTGCCAGCAGCCAAGGGACTAGCGGGGTTGACGGGGAGCTGTTTTTT
CDR3 protein: CASSQGTSGVDGELFF

V gene: TRBV4-3
J gene: TRBJ2-7
clone size: -
D gene: -
CDR3 DNA: TGCGCCAGCAGCCAAGAATCGGCGACGCGGGAGCAGTACTTC
CDR3 protein: CASSQESATREQYF

V gene: TRBV3-1/TRBV3-2
J gene: TRBJ1-1
clone size: -
D gene: -
CDR3 DNA: TGTGCCAGCAGCCTAAGGGAGATTAACACTGAAGCTTTCTTT
CDR3 protein: CASSLREINTEAFF

V gene: TRBV16
J gene: TRBJ1-2
clone size: -
D gene: TRBD1
CDR3 DNA: TGTGCCAGCAGCCAGGCGAATTGGGACAGACCGAAAAATGGCTACACCTTC
CDR3 protein: CASSQANWDRPKNGYTF

V gene: TRBV11-2
J gene: TRBJ2-1
clone size: -
D gene: -
CDR3 DNA: TGTGCCAGCAGCTCGACTTCGACAGCGGGTATGGGGCAGTTCTTC
CDR3 protein: CASSSTSTAGMGQFF

V gene: TRBV7-2
J gene: TRBJ1-2
clone size: -
D gene: -
CDR3 DNA: TGTGCCAGCAGCTCCAAAGGAGGGTTGAATGGCTACACCTTC
CDR3 protein: CASSSKGGLNGYTF

V gene: TRBV9
J gene: TRBJ2-1
clone size: -
D gene: TRBD2
CDR3 DNA: TGTGCCAGCAGCCCAGTCTCGCGGGGGGACAATGAGCAGTTCTTC
CDR3 protein: CASSPVSRGDNEQFF

V gene: TRBV28
J gene: TRBJ2-3
clone size: -
D gene: TRBD2
CDR3 DNA: TGTGCCAGCAGCCGGGACTACACAGATACGCAGTATTTT
CDR3 protein: CASSRDYTDTQYF

V gene: TRBV12-3/TRBV12-4
J gene: TRBJ1-1
clone size: once
D gene: -
CDR3 DNA: TGTGCCAGCAGTTTCGGCACCGTAGCAGCTTTCTTT
CDR3 protein: CASSFGTVAAFF

V gene: TRBV7-7
J gene: TRBJ1-3
clone size: once
D gene: -
CDR3 DNA: TGTGCCAGCAGCTCTAACTCTGGAAACACCATATATTTT
CDR3 protein: CASSSNSGNTIYF

V gene: TRBV2
J gene: TRBJ1-1
clone size: -
D gene: -
CDR3 DNA: TGTGCCAGCAGTGAACAATCAGGGTCCGCTGAAGCTTTCTTT
CDR3 protein: CASSEQSGSAEAFF

V gene: TRBV4-3
J gene: TRBJ2-4
clone size: -
D gene: -
CDR3 DNA: TGCGCCAGCAGCCAAGATCTTATTCCCACGAGGGTCAAGTACTTC
CDR3 protein: CASSQDLIPTRVKYF

V gene: TRBV4-3
J gene: TRBJ1-1
clone size: -
D gene: -
CDR3 DNA: TGCGCCAGCAGCCAATCAGGGGTGACTGAAGCTTTCTTT
CDR3 protein: CASSQSGVTEAFF

V gene: TRBV28
J gene: TRBJ2-1
clone size: -
D gene: -
CDR3 DNA: TGTGCCAGCAGTCCCATTCGCGGACGGGATTACAATGAGCAGTTCTTC
CDR3 protein: CASSPIRGRDYNEQFF

V gene: TRBV5-1
J gene: TRBJ1-2
clone size: -
D gene: -
CDR3 DNA: TGCGCCAGCAGCTTGGATTCAGGGAACTATGGCTACACCTTC
CDR3 protein: CASSLDSGNYGYTF

V gene: TRBV7-2
J gene: TRBJ1-3
clone size: -
D gene: -
CDR3 DNA: TGTGCCAGCAGGCCCGGACAGAGCTCTGGAAACACCATATATTTT
CDR3 protein: CASRPGQSSGNTIYF

V gene: TRBV5-1
J gene: TRBJ2-1
clone size: -
D gene: -
CDR3 DNA: TGCGCCAGCAGCCCTCCGCTAGGGGTTTCCGATGAGCAGTTCTTC
CDR3 protein: CASSPPLGVSDEQFF

V gene: TRBV7-2
J gene: TRBJ2-5
clone size: -
D gene: TRBD2
CDR3 DNA: TGTGCCAGCAGGTGGACTAGCGCGGCCCAGGAGACCCAGTACTTC
CDR3 protein: CASRWTSAAQETQYF

V gene: TRBV4-3
J gene: TRBJ1-2
clone size: few
D gene: -
CDR3 DNA: TGCGCCAGCAGCCAAGAGCTACAGGCCCCGTTTGGCTACACCTTC
CDR3 protein: CASSQELQAPFGYTF

V gene: TRBV3-1/TRBV3-2
J gene: TRBJ1-5
clone size: -
D gene: -
CDR3 DNA: TGTGCCAGCAGCCAATCAGGGGCCGGTCAGCCCCAGCATTTT
CDR3 protein: CASSQSGAGQPQHF

V gene: TRBV7-2
J gene: TRBJ2-3
clone size: -
D gene: TRBD2
CDR3 DNA: TGTGCCAGCAGCAAACTAGCGGGGGCCGGCACAGATACGCAGTATTTT
CDR3 protein: CASSKLAGAGTDTQYF

V gene: TRBV4-3
J gene: TRBJ2-2
clone size: many
D gene: TRBD1
CDR3 DNA: TGCGCCAGCAGCCATCCGGGACAGGGTCGGAACACCGGGGAGCTGTTTTTT
CDR3 protein: CASSHPGQGRNTGELFF

V gene: TRBV18
J gene: TRBJ1-2
clone size: -
D gene: -
CDR3 DNA: TGTGCCAGCTCACCCCAGGGTGTGGATGGCTACACCTTC
CDR3 protein: CASSPQGVDGYTF

V gene: TRBV19
J gene: TRBJ1-1
clone size: -
D gene: -
CDR3 DNA: TGTGCCAGTATAGATTGGGCAAGCACTGAAGCTTTCTTT
CDR3 protein: CASIDWASTEAFF

V gene: TRBV2
J gene: TRBJ2-1
clone size: -
D gene: TRBD2
CDR3 DNA: TGTGCCAGCAGTGAAGCGTACCCGCTAGCGGATGAGCAGTTCTTC
CDR3 protein: CASSEAYPLADEQFF

V gene: TRBV15
J gene: TRBJ2-3
clone size: -
D gene: TRBD2
CDR3 DNA: TGTGCCACCAGCAGTTATTTTCGTCGGGGGGAACCCTCTACCACAGATACGCAGTATTTT
CDR3 protein: CATSSYFRRGEPSTTDTQYF

V gene: TRBV5-1
J gene: TRBJ1-4
clone size: -
D gene: TRBD1
CDR3 DNA: TGCGCCAGCAGCTTGGGAGACAGGGCAACTAATGAAAAACTGTTTTTT
CDR3 protein: CASSLGDRATNEKLFF